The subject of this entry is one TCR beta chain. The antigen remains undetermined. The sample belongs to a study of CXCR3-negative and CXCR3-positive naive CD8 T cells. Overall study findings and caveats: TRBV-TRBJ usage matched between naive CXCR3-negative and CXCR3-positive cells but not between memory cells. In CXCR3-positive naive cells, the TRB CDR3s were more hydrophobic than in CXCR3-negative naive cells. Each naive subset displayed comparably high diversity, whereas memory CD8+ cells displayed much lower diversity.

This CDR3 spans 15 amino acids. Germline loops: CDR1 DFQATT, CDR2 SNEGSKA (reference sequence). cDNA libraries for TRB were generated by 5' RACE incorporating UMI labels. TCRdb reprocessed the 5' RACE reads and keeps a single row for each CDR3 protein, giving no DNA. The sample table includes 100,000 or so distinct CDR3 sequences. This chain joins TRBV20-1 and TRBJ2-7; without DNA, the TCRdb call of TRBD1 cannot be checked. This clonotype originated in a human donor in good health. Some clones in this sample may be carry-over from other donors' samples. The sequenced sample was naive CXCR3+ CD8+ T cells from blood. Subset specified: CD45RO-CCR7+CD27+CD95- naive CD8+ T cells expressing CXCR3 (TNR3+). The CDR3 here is CSARDARQDYYEQYF.